Below are 11 T cell receptor beta chains sequenced from a single sample in a study of T cells in localized non-small cell lung cancer. The data were produced by immunoSEQ multiplex PCR, yet TCRdb's version contains in-frame clones alone and is incomplete. Of tens of thousands of clones in the sample, 88% were seen once. Sample: peripheral blood, taken before any cancer treatment. All receptors derive from a woman aged 40 to 75 with stage I squamous cell lung carcinoma.

This chain connects TRBV19 to TRBJ1-6, with D unresolved. CDR1 and CDR2 (germline): LNHDA, SQIVND (reference sequence). The CDR3 totals 15 residues. Trimming removed 4 bases from V and 7 bases from J, with 14 bases in between. CDR3 bases: TGTGCCAGTAGTACCGGCTGGGATGGGAATTCACCCCTCCACTTT. Amino acids: CASSTGWDGNSPLHF.

J is TRBJ2-1 and V is TRBV7-8; the D gene is possibly TRBD2 (5 bases). Deletions cut 4 bases from V and 4 bases from J, with 11 bases between. CDR3 length: 14 residues. Germline CDR1 reads SGHVS; CDR2 reads FQNEAQ. Written as DNA, the CDR3 is TGTGCCAGCAGCTCCACACTAGATTACAATGAGCAGTTCTTC. It yields the protein CASSSTLDYNEQFF.

The chain links TRBV5-4 to TRBJ2-5; no definite D call. Deletions cut 0 bases from V and 5 bases from J, with 14 bases between. This CDR3 contains 15 residues. The germline V gene has CDR1 SGHNT and CDR2 YYREEE (reference sequence). DNA of the CDR3: TGTGCCAGCAGCTTGGATCCGGGTATGGGCGAGACCCAGTACTTC. It yields the protein CASSLDPGMGETQYF. The whole variable domain, remainder taken from reference TRBV5-4 and TRBJ2-5, is ETGVTQSPTHLIKTRGQQVTLRCSSQSGHNTVSWYQQALGQGPQFIFQYYREEENGRGNFPPRFSGLQFPNYSSELNVNALELDDSALYLCASSLDPGMGETQYFGPGTRLLVL.

The chain is built from TRBV5-8 and TRBJ1-2; D is unclear. This CDR3 region has 11 residues. V lost 0 bases and J 4 bases, leaving 1 base between the germline ends. CDR1 and CDR2 (germline): SGHTS, YDEGEE. Here the CDR3 reads CASSLVYGYTF. The CDR3 DNA reads TGTGCCAGCAGCTTGGTCTATGGCTACACCTTC.

The chain combines TRBV5-6 with TRBJ2-1; D tentatively reads TRBD1 or TRBD2 (6 bases each). The CDR3 is 16 residues long. Germline V gene data show CDR1 as SGHDT and CDR2 as YYEEEE. V was clipped by 0 bases and J by 7 bases, with 17 bases between them. Here the CDR3 reads CASSLVGGPVVNEQFF. The CDR3 DNA reads TGTGCCAGCAGCTTGGTTGGGGGGCCAGTGGTTAATGAGCAGTTCTTC. Full variable domain (outside the CDR3, taken from reference TRBV5-6 and TRBJ2-1): DAGVTQSPTHLIKTRGQQVTLRCSPKSGHDTVSWYQQALGQGPQFIFQYYEEEERQRGNFPDRFSGHQFPNYSSELNVNALLLGDSALYLCASSLVGGPVVNEQFFGPGTRLTVL.

The chain carries TRBV9 and TRBJ2-5, with a tentative D call TRBD2 (7 bases). Looked up from germline, CDR1 is SGDLS and CDR2 is YYNGEE. The V and J ends lost 2 bases and 0 bases respectively, with 11 bases between them. The CDR3 totals 15 residues. The CDR3 DNA reads as TGTGCCAGCAGCGTGGGAGGGGGGTACCAAGAGACCCAGTACTTC. It yields the protein CASSVGGGYQETQYF.

As to this clone: This CDR3 is also generated by other DNA sequences in the sample. The chain recombines TRBV18 with TRBJ2-3; D unresolved. The CDR3 has 12 amino acids. Trimming removed 6 bases at V and 1 base at J, with 5 bases between. The germline V gene has CDR1 KGHSH and CDR2 LQKENI. The CDR3 is CASSPRTDTQYF. The CDR3 region has the DNA TGTGCCAGCTCTCCCCGCACAGATACGCAGTATTTT. The whole variable domain, filled in from reference TRBV18 and TRBJ2-3, reads NAGVMQNPRHLVRRRGQEARLRCSPMKGHSHVYWYRQLPEEGLKFMVYLQKENIIDESGMPKERFSAEFPKEGPSILRIQQVVRGDSAAYFCASSPRTDTQYFGPGTRLTVL.

The DNA of the CDR3 is TGTGCCAGCAGTGAAGGGAATAATTCACCCCTCCACTTT. It is translated as CASSEGNNSPLHF. The chain couples TRBV6-1 to TRBJ1-6; D remains unclear. V was shortened by 1 base and J by 5 bases, with 3 bases between the two germline ends. The CDR3 is 13 amino acids. Germline loops: CDR1 MNHNS, CDR2 SASEGT.

The V and J genes are TRBV5-1 and TRBJ1-2; 7 bases match TRBD1. Germline CDR1 reads SGHRS; CDR2 reads YFSETQ. This CDR3 has 16 amino acids. V dropped 1 base and J dropped 4; count of bases not matched to a gene: 10. For the CDR3, the DNA is TGCGCCAGCAGCTTGAATGGAGGGGGCCGGAGCTATGGCTACACCTTC. It translates to CASSLNGGGRSYGYTF.

V is TRBV6-6 and J is TRBJ1-1, with D possibly being TRBD1 (6 bases). The germline CDR1 and CDR2 sequences are MNHNY and SVGAGI (reference sequence). This CDR3 contains 14 residues. V dropped 2 bases and J dropped 3 bases, with 10 bases sitting between them. The CDR3 DNA follows: TGTGCCAGCAGTTACCCACAGGGCTACACTGAAGCTTTCTTT. Translation: CASSYPQGYTEAFF.

The chain carries TRBV7-2 and TRBJ1-6; D gene unclear. CDR1 and CDR2 (germline): SGHTA, FQGNSA. Trimming took off 3 bases at V and 3 bases at J, with 6 bases between the two ends. The length of the CDR3 is 14 residues. CDR3 bases: TGTGCCAGCAGCTTTTCCATCTATAATTCACCCCTCCACTTT. It specifies CASSFSIYNSPLHF.